Below, 19 T cell receptor beta chains from the same sample are listed, as sequenced in a study of T cell responses to AZD1222 COVID-19 vaccine. Using immunoSEQ multiplex PCR, the repertoire was profiled, and TCRdb retains in-frame clones only, with some absent. The top ten hold 5% of the sample, which has roughly 80,000 clones, roughly 87% seen once. Sequencing used peripheral blood, obtained on day 0 of MenACWY control vaccination. The receptors come from an adult in good health.

The rearrangement uses TRBV27 and TRBJ2-7, with TRBD1 matching 7 bases. This CDR3 is 14 amino acids long. The junction had 11 bases not matched to a gene; V was cut back by 3 bases and J by 9 bases. Looked up from germline, CDR1 is MNHEY and CDR2 is SMNVEV (reference sequence). Here the CDR3 reads CASSFQGVESAQYF. The CDR3 bases are TGTGCCAGCAGTTTTCAGGGGGTGGAATCGGCGCAGTACTTC.

In this sample, this clone turned up once. The V call is TRBV12-2, the J call TRBJ1-5. TRBV12-2 is deemed a pseudogene. The CDR3 runs to 13 residues. The CDR3 here is CASRPGGVQPQHF. As DNA, the CDR3 is TGTGCAAGTCGCCCGGGGGGCGTTCAGCCCCAGCATTTT.

This rearrangement joins TRBV5-4 to TRBJ1-5, with 7 bases fitting TRBD1. Unmatched junction bases numbered 19, after V lost 4 bases and J lost 0 bases. The CDR3 loop spans 20 amino acids. CDR1 is SGHNT and CDR2 is YYREEE in the germline V gene (reference sequence). DNA of the CDR3: TGTGCCAGCAGCCCCGACAGGGCACCGGGACAGCTTTATAGCAATCAGCCCCAGCATTTT. Its translation is CASSPDRAPGQLYSNQPQHF. Full variable domain (remainder filled in from reference TRBV5-4 and TRBJ1-5): ETGVTQSPTHLIKTRGQQVTLRCSSQSGHNTVSWYQQALGQGPQFIFQYYREEENGRGNFPPRFSGLQFPNYSSELNVNALELDDSALYLCASSPDRAPGQLYSNQPQHFGDGTRLSIL.

The chain joins TRBV28 to TRBJ1-1; TRBD1 might be the D (5 bases). There are 14 residues in the CDR3. CDR1 and CDR2 (germline): MDHEN, SYDVKM. V was cut by 6 bases and J by 3 bases, with 14 bases left in between. The CDR3 DNA is TGTGCCAGCAGCCCGGGGGGTGTGGACACTGAAGCTTTCTTT. Encoded protein: CASSPGGVDTEAFF.

J is TRBJ1-2 and V is TRBV5-1; possible D gene TRBD1, 6 bases. This CDR3 contains 13 residues. Trimming took off 2 bases at V and 6 bases at J, with 11 bases between the two ends. Germline V gene data show CDR1 as SGHRS and CDR2 as YFSETQ. The chain's CDR3 is CASSFRGGDGYTF. In nucleotides, the CDR3 is TGCGCCAGCAGCTTCAGGGGAGGGGATGGCTACACCTTC.

The chain uses TRBV5-4 and TRBJ2-5; the D gene is possibly TRBD2 (5 bases). The CDR3 totals 16 residues. CDR1 is SGHNT and CDR2 is YYREEE in the germline V gene (reference sequence). V dropped 0 bases and J dropped 1 base, with 13 bases sitting between them. CDR3: CASSLGGMRVQETQYF. DNA of the CDR3: TGTGCCAGCAGCTTGGGAGGGATGCGAGTCCAAGAGACCCAGTACTTC.

The chain recombines TRBV6-5 with TRBJ1-6; the match to TRBD1 covers 9 bases. Germline V gene sequence: CDR1 MNHEY, CDR2 SVGAGI. This CDR3 is 14 amino acids long. With 11 bases clipped from V and 4 bases from J, the junction kept 6 bases outside the gene matches. The CDR3 is CAWWDREYNSPLHF. CDR3 nucleotide sequence: TGTGCCTGGTGGGACAGGGAATATAATTCACCCCTCCACTTT.

The rearrangement joins TRBV6-2 or TRBV6-3 to TRBJ1-2; 9 bases line up with TRBD1. The germline V gene encodes CDR1 MNHEY and CDR2 SVGEGT. The CDR3 is 18 residues long. V dropped 0 bases and J dropped 0; count of bases not matched to a gene: 8. The CDR3 nucleotides are TGTGCCAGCAGTTACTCGAAGGGACAGGGACCAGCTAACTATGGCTACACCTTC. It translates to CASSYSKGQGPANYGYTF.

This clone appeared once. The chain links TRBV6-5 to TRBJ1-5; 10 bases match TRBD1. V shed 7 bases, J shed 5 bases, and the junction held 5 bases outside the gene matches. There are 14 residues in the CDR3. Per germline, CDR1 MNHEY and CDR2 SVGAGI. DNA of the CDR3: TGTGCCAGCACTCGGGGACAGGGGTATCAGCCCCAGCATTTT. As protein: CASTRGQGYQPQHF.

This chain links TRBV5-1 with TRBJ2-3; tentatively, D is TRBD2 (5 bases). CDR3 length equals 12 residues. Germline CDR1 and CDR2: SGHRS and YFSETQ. The V end lost 6 bases, the J end lost 2 bases, and 7 bases lay between the germline ends. CDR3 sequence: CASTGITDTQYF. CDR3 in DNA: TGCGCCAGCACCGGGATCACAGATACGCAGTATTTT.

J is TRBJ1-1 and V is TRBV5-1, with TRBD1 matching over 8 bases. The length of the CDR3 is 14 residues. Unmatched junction bases numbered 3, after V lost 4 bases and J lost 1 base. Per the germline V gene, CDR1 is SGHRS and CDR2 is YFSETQ. CDR3 in DNA: TGCGCCAGCAGCATAGGGACAGGGAACACTGAAGCTTTCTTT. Translating it yields CASSIGTGNTEAFF.

The CDR3 nucleotides are TGTGCCAGCAGTGAACTTCGTCGACACCGGAACACTGAAGCTTTCTTT. It is translated as CASSELRRHRNTEAFF. The chain joins TRBV6-1 to TRBJ1-1; D gene ambiguous. Trimming cost V 2 bases and J 1 base, with 14 bases left between them. Germline CDR1 reads MNHNS; CDR2 reads SASEGT. The CDR3 sequence is 16 residues long.

The chain couples TRBV15 to TRBJ1-1; unclear D gene. The V gene lost 0 bases and the J gene lost 5 bases, with 10 bases spanning the gap. The CDR3 runs 14 residues. Germline V CDR1 and CDR2: LNHNV, YYDKDF (reference sequence). CDR3 sequence (DNA): TGTGCCACCAGCAGAGACCATCAGAGGACTGAAGCTTTCTTT. Translated: CATSRDHQRTEAFF.

This clone appeared once. The rearrangement joins TRBV5-1 to TRBJ2-3, with D perhaps being TRBD1 or TRBD2 (6 bases each). Germline CDR1 and CDR2: SGHRS and YFSETQ. CDR3 length: 15 amino acids. Trimming took 3 bases from V and 4 from J, leaving 15 bases between them. This CDR3 is CASSWGARAADTQYF. The CDR3 DNA sequence: TGCGCCAGCAGCTGGGGGGCGCGGGCTGCAGATACGCAGTATTTT.

This chain uses TRBV7-2 with TRBJ1-4, with D perhaps matching TRBD1 (5 bases). The CDR3 is 15 residues long. In germline, CDR1 is SGHTA, CDR2 FQGNSA. V was cut by 2 bases and J by 3 bases, with 10 bases left in between. The CDR3 sequence is CASSLQGSANEKLFF. CDR3 in DNA: TGTGCCAGCAGCTTACAGGGTTCCGCTAATGAAAAACTGTTTTTT.

The chain carries TRBV28 and TRBJ1-1; D is unresolved. Trimming shortened V by 5 bases and J by 0 bases, and 7 bases separated the two germline ends. The CDR3 totals 13 residues. CDR1 and CDR2 (germline): MDHEN, SYDVKM. The CDR3 nucleotides read TGTGCCAGCAGTACGACAATGAACACTGAAGCTTTCTTT. This translates into CASSTTMNTEAFF.

The chain recombines TRBV24-1 with TRBJ2-5, with 9 bases identical to TRBD1. J lost 7 bases, V lost 4 bases, and 9 bases had no gene match. The CDR3 has 15 residues. Germline CDR1 reads KGHDR; CDR2 reads SFDVKD. CDR3 nucleotide sequence: TGTGCCACCAGTGACCGGGACAGGGTCGTCGGGACCCAGTACTTC. Its translation is CATSDRDRVVGTQYF.

This chain uses TRBV19 with TRBJ2-1, with 9 bases aligning to TRBD2. Losses at the gene ends were 3 bases for V and 8 bases for J; bases not matched to a gene: 8. The CDR3 loop spans 15 amino acids. Germline V lookup: CDR1 LNHDA, CDR2 SQIVND (reference sequence). CDR3 loop: CASSIQWRGGDEQFF. The CDR3 DNA reads as TGTGCCAGTAGTATTCAGTGGCGGGGGGGCGATGAGCAGTTCTTC.

This clone was seen a single time. CDR3 amino acids: CASSLGGTGAVYGYTF. CDR3 nucleotides: TGTGCCAGCAGCTTAGGAGGGACAGGGGCGGTCTATGGCTACACCTTC. V usage is TRBV7-3 and J usage is TRBJ1-2, with 10 nucleotides matching TRBD1. V dropped 2 bases and J dropped 4; count of bases not matched to a gene: 7. Looked up from germline, CDR1 is SGHTA and CDR2 is FQGTGA. There are 16 residues in the CDR3.